Below, 18 T cell receptor beta chains from the same sample are listed, as sequenced in a study of tumor-infiltrating lymphocytes in primary liver carcinoma. TCR beta cDNA was prepared out of around 460 ng total RNA by means of a constant-region primer. Libraries of TCR beta came from three nested multiplex PCR rounds with slightly modified ARM-PCR. The opening two PCR rounds, ten to eleven cycles each, paired TRBV1-TRBV30 forward primers with a C-beta reverse primer. TCRdb processed the multiplex PCR reads anew with MiXCR; each CDR3 protein has one entry. The data hold about 64,000 distinct CDR3 sequences, with around 64% observed a single time. Each 20-30 mg portion of unsorted bulk tissue served as the source for co-extraction of RNA and DNA. The sequencing sample was made of liver tumor tissue from sampling region 4. Sample subset: tumor region T4, right-lateral pole. The source of these receptors is a middle-aged man with primary liver carcinoma and hepatitis B virus infection.

To note about this clonotype: One end of the junction varies from germline; a read error may be responsible. V is TRBV7-9 and J is TRBJ2-3, with 13 nucleotides matching TRBD2. CDR3 length equals 16 residues. Germline lookup yields CDR1 SEHNR and CDR2 FQNEAQ (reference sequence). CDR3 nucleotide sequence: TGTGTCAGCAGCTTAGGACTAGCGGGAGATGCAGATACGCAGTATTTT. It is translated as CVSSLGLAGDADTQYF. The whole variable domain, filled in from reference TRBV7-9 and TRBJ2-3, reads DTGVSQNPRHKITKRGQNVTFRCDPISEHNRLYWYRQTLGQGPEFLTYFQNEAQLEKSRLLSDRFSAERPKGSFSTLEIQRTEQGDSAMYLCVSSLGLAGDADTQYFGPGTRLTVL.

DNA for the CDR3: TGTGCCAGCAGTCAACAGGGATACGAGCAGTACTTC. Translating gives CASSQQGYEQYF. This chain joins TRBV6-1 and TRBJ2-7; TRBD1 is a possible D gene (6 bases). Between the trimmed V and J ends, which lost 5 bases and 4 bases, there was a span of 9 bases. The germline V gene encodes CDR1 MNHNS and CDR2 SASEGT. CDR3 length equals 12 residues.

Concerning this clonotype: Its ends do not fully match the called genes, so a read error is possible. V gene TRBV10-3 combines with J gene TRBJ2-7, with D hard to call. CDR1 and CDR2 (germline): ENHRY, SYGVKD. This CDR3 contains 13 residues. CDR3 sequence: CAIRDQSHSEEYF. CDR3 nucleotides: TGTGCCATCAGGGACCAATCGCACTCCGAGGAGTACTTC.

This clonotype was seen ten or more times. V and J are TRBV25-1 and TRBJ2-5; D may match TRBD1 or TRBD2 (5 bases each). The germline V and J ends were trimmed by 6 bases and 3 bases, with 17 bases remaining between them. The CDR3 spans 15 residues. CDR1 is MGHDK, CDR2 SYGVNS, per germline. The CDR3 nucleotides are TGTGCCAGCAGCGATACCCGGGACGGAAAAGAGACCCAGTACTTC. It specifies CASSDTRDGKETQYF. Based on the CDR3 plus reference TRBV25-1 and TRBJ2-5, the full variable domain is EADIYQTPRYLVIGTGKKITLECSQTMGHDKMYWYQQDPGMELHLIHYSYGVNSTEKGDLSSESTVSRIRTEHFPLTLESARPSHTSQYLCASSDTRDGKETQYFGPGTRLLVL.

On this clonotype itself: Its ends do not fully match the called genes, so a read error is possible. This chain connects TRBV4-1 to TRBJ2-4; possibly TRBD1 for D (5 bases). CDR1 and CDR2 from the germline V gene are MGHRA and YSYEKL. This CDR3 contains 16 residues. DNA for the CDR3: TGCGCCAACAGCCGAAGTGTTGATGGGGCCAAAGACATTCAGTACTTC. It specifies CANSRSVDGAKDIQYF.

As concerns this clonotype: One junction end disagrees with the germline gene, perhaps due to a read error. This chain uses TRBV30 with TRBJ1-4; D is unresolved. The germline V gene has CDR1 GTSNPN and CDR2 SVGIG (reference sequence). This CDR3 contains 13 residues. The CDR3 coding sequence is TGTGCCTGGGGTAGAACAGAAAATGAGAAACTGTTATTT. It translates to CAWGRTENEKLLF.

This clonotype was recorded many times. V is TRBV5-1 and J is TRBJ2-1; 7 bases align to TRBD2. CDR1 is SGHRS and CDR2 is YFSETQ in the germline V gene. The CDR3 runs 17 residues. V dropped 4 bases and J dropped 7; count of bases not matched to a gene: 17. The CDR3 DNA follows: TGCGCCAGCAGCCACGAAGGAAGCGGGATTCGTGTTAATGAGCAGTTCTTC. Protein sequence: CASSHEGSGIRVNEQFF.

A word on this clonotype: At one of its ends the junction is not consistent with the germline gene, which may arise from a read error. The chain employs TRBV4-1 and TRBJ1-4, with TRBD1 matching over 9 bases. This CDR3 spans 19 amino acids. Per germline, CDR1 MGHRA and CDR2 YSYEKL. CDR3 region: CTSNQEGNRGQVTNEKLFF. In nucleotides, the CDR3 is TGCACCAGCAACCAAGAGGGGAACAGGGGGCAAGTTACTAATGAAAAACTGTTTTTT.

A word on this clonotype: This may stem from a read error, because a much larger clone lies one nucleotide away. The chain couples TRBV12-3 or TRBV12-4 to TRBJ2-3; D is ambiguous. The CDR3 is made up of 13 amino acids. CDR3 loop: CAGSPLWGDTQYF. The CDR3 nucleotides are TGTGCCGGCAGTCCACTTTGGGGAGATACGCAGTATTTT.

The CDR3 protein is CASSPIGMPMTEAFF. Written as DNA, the CDR3 is TGTGCCAGCAGTCCAATAGGGATGCCCATGACCGAAGCTTTCTTT. The rearrangement links TRBV6-2 or TRBV6-3 to TRBJ1-1; D is unclear. V was cut by 5 bases and J by 8 bases, with 21 bases left in between. The CDR3 covers 15 residues. Per the germline V gene, CDR1 is MNHEY and CDR2 is SVGEGT.

In the case of this clonotype: Possible read error: a much larger clone is one base away. This chain connects TRBV11-3 to TRBJ2-1; D not certain. Germline V gene sequence: CDR1 SGHNT, CDR2 YENEEA. The CDR3 is 12 amino acids. The CDR3 reads CASSRITFRQFF. The CDR3 nucleotides are TGTGCTAGCAGCAGAATAACCTTTAGGCAGTTCTTC.

On this clonotype itself: Germline is not matched at one junction end, which may reflect a read error. The chain joins TRBV11-2 to TRBJ1-1, with TRBD1 as a possible D gene (6 bases). This CDR3 is built from 16 residues. CDR1 SGHAT and CDR2 FQNNGV come from the germline V gene. CDR3 loop: CASSRGRAGAFTEALF. The CDR3 DNA is TGTGCCAGCAGCCGAGGTAGGGCGGGGGCCTTCACTGAAGCTCTCTTT.

On this clonotype: A much more abundant neighbour one base away suggests this may be a read error. The chain has TRBV5-8 and TRBJ2-1; TRBD2 might be the D (7 bases). The CDR3 loop spans 13 amino acids. The germline V gene has CDR1 SGHTS and CDR2 YDEGEE. The CDR3 loop reads CVSSRRGGVEQFF. As DNA, the CDR3 is TGTGTCAGCAGCCGAAGGGGGGGAGTCGAGCAGTTCTTC.

This clonotype appeared a single time. CDR3 in DNA: TGTGCCAGCAGGTTTATGGCAGGGGGCCAGTACAAGCAGTACTTC. Translated: CASRFMAGGQYKQYF. J is TRBJ2-7 and V is TRBV11-2; 8 positions agree with TRBD1. Germline CDR1 is SGHAT and CDR2 is FQNNGV. The CDR3 is 15 residues long. V was pared by 6 bases and J by 8 bases, with 15 bases of the junction left unmatched.

This clonotype appeared once. Germline is not matched at one junction end, which may reflect a read error. The chain has TRBV2 and TRBJ2-2; D is unresolved. Germline V CDR1 and CDR2: SNHLY, FYNNEI. There are 16 residues in the CDR3. The CDR3 region is CAISIVRTANTGELFF. The CDR3 bases are TGTGCCATCAGTATAGTTAGGACGGCGAACACCGGGGAGCTGTTTTTT.

Many counts were recorded for this clonotype. The V call is TRBV5-5, the J call TRBJ2-7, with 11 bases matching TRBD2. The CDR3 length is 15 residues. The germline V gene encodes CDR1 SGHKS and CDR2 YYEKEE (reference sequence). The V gene end was trimmed by 5 bases and the J gene end by 4 bases; junction bases not matched to a gene: 8. CDR3 DNA: TGTGCCAGCAGTTTCATAGCGGGAGGGCCTTACGAGCAGTACTTC. Its translation is CASSFIAGGPYEQYF.

A single count supports this clonotype. Mismatch with germline at one junction end may stem from a read error. The V gene is TRBV6-5, the J gene TRBJ2-7, with a tentative D call TRBD1 (5 bases). Germline CDR1 MNHEY, CDR2 SVGAGI. The CDR3 totals 14 residues. The CDR3 DNA is TGTACCAGCAGTTACTCTGGGGATCAGGGCGAGCAGTACTTC. Translated: CTSSYSGDQGEQYF.

Notes on this clonotype: The junction departs from germline at one end; a sequencing error may be responsible. The V and J genes are TRBV29-1 and TRBJ1-1; possibly TRBD1 for D (5 bases). This CDR3 comprises 12 residues. Germline CDR1 reads SQVTM; CDR2 reads ANQGSEA. DNA of the CDR3: TGCAGCGTCTTTCAGGGCAGGGCTGAAGCTTACTTT. Amino acids: CSVFQGRAEAYF. Supplemented by reference TRBV29-1 and TRBJ1-1, the full variable domain reads SAVISQKPSRDICQRGTSLTIQCQVDSQVTMMFWYRQQPGQSLTLIATANQGSEATYESGFVIDKFPISRPNLTFSTLTVSNMSPEDSSIYLCSVFQGRAEAYFGQGTRLTVV.